The 7 T cell receptor beta chains below all came from one sample that was sequenced in a study of blood T cell repertoires in COVID-19. Profiled with immunoSEQ multiplex PCR; TCRdb holds only in-frame clones, not every one. The table shows some 50,000 clones, with over 65% occurring only once. Specimen: peripheral blood. The origin of the receptors is a woman between 65 and 79 years old with acute or convalescent COVID-19.

This clone was counted once. J is TRBJ2-3 and V is TRBV7-2; possibly TRBD1 for D (6 bases). The CDR3 has 15 residues. Trimming shortened V by 3 bases and J by 1 base, and 11 bases separated the two germline ends. Germline V gene sequence: CDR1 SGHTA, CDR2 FQGNSA. CDR3: CASSLGARGTDTQYF. The CDR3, as DNA: TGTGCCAGCAGCTTGGGGGCGCGGGGCACAGATACGCAGTATTTT.

The CDR3 sequence: CASSNTGTFNTGELFF. CDR3 nucleotide sequence: TGTGCCAGCAGCAATACCGGGACATTTAACACCGGGGAGCTGTTTTTT. V and J are TRBV9 and TRBJ2-2; a possible D gene is TRBD1 (6 bases). CDR1 and CDR2 from the germline V gene are SGDLS and YYNGEE. The CDR3 is 16 residues long. The ends were cut back, 4 bases at V and 2 bases at J, with 15 bases in the middle.

The chain employs TRBV18 and TRBJ1-2; TRBD1 might be the D (6 bases). Germline V lookup: CDR1 KGHSH, CDR2 LQKENI. Between the trimmed V and J ends, which lost 2 bases and 5 bases, there was a span of 18 bases. The CDR3 extends over 16 amino acids. As DNA, the CDR3 is TGTGCCAGCTCACCAGGTGAAATTGCGGGGGCTTATGGCTACACCTTC. Protein product: CASSPGEIAGAYGYTF. Full variable domain (rest looked up from reference TRBV18 and TRBJ1-2): NAGVMQNPRHLVRRRGQEARLRCSPMKGHSHVYWYRQLPEEGLKFMVYLQKENIIDESGMPKERFSAEFPKEGPSILRIQQVVRGDSAAYFCASSPGEIAGAYGYTFGSGTRLTVV.

The chain uses TRBV3-1 (or the pseudogene TRBV3-2) and TRBJ1-2; D ambiguous. In germline, CDR1 is LGHDT, CDR2 YNNKEL (reference sequence). There are 14 residues in the CDR3. V lost 0 bases, J lost 6 bases, and 11 bases lay in between. This CDR3 reads CASSQDSGVHGYTF. The CDR3 DNA follows: TGTGCCAGCAGCCAAGATTCCGGGGTGCATGGCTACACCTTC.

This clone has only a few counts. The J gene is TRBJ2-1, the V gene TRBV28; 8 bases match TRBD2. The length of the CDR3 is 15 residues. Germline values: CDR1 MDHEN, CDR2 SYDVKM. V lost 6 bases to trimming and J lost 3 bases; unmatched junction nucleotides: 7. In DNA, the CDR3 is TGTGCCAGCAGCCGGGGGGGGTCTCTCTACAATGAGCAGTTCTTC. Its translation is CASSRGGSLYNEQFF.

This chain links TRBV11-2 with TRBJ2-7, with D maybe TRBD1 (6 bases). This CDR3 spans 16 amino acids. Germline assignment: CDR1 SGHAT and CDR2 FQNNGV. Trimming removed 2 bases at V and 6 bases at J, with 20 bases between. The CDR3 here is CASSLIGTPSSSEQYF. CDR3 bases: TGTGCCAGCAGCTTAATCGGGACACCCTCGAGTTCCGAGCAGTACTTC. The variable domain in full, completed from reference TRBV11-2 and TRBJ2-7, reads EAGVAQSPRYKIIEKRQSVAFWCNPISGHATLYWYQQILGQGPKLLIQFQNNGVVDDSQLPKDRFSAERLKGVDSTLKIQPAKLEDSAVYLCASSLIGTPSSSEQYFGPGTRLTVT.

The gene calls are TRBV6-2 or TRBV6-3 and TRBJ1-5; tentative D call: TRBD1 (6 bases). The V end was cut by 2 bases, the J end by 6 bases, with 11 bases between. Germline CDR1 and CDR2: MNHEY and SVGEGT. The CDR3 has 14 residues. CDR3 loop: CASSYGGAGQPQHF. The DNA of the CDR3 is TGTGCCAGCAGTTACGGGGGGGCGGGTCAGCCCCAGCATTTT.